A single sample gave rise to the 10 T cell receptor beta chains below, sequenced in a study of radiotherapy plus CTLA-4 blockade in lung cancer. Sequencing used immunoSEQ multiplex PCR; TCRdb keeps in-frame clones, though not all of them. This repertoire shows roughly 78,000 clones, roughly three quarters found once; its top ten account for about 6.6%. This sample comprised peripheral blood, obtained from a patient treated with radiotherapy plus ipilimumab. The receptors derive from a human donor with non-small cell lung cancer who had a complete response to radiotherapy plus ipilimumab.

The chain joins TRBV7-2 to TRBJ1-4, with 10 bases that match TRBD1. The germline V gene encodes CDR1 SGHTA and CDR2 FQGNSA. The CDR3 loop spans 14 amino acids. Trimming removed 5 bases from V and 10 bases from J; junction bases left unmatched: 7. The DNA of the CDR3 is TGTGCCAGCAGCCTAGGGACAGGGGAGGGAAAACTGTTTTTT. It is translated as CASSLGTGEGKLFF.

This CDR3 is CASSLRPLGNTIYF. The CDR3 bases are TGTGCCAGCAGCTTGCGACCCCTAGGAAACACCATATATTTT. The chain combines TRBV7-2 with TRBJ1-3; no reliable D call. Germline assignment: CDR1 SGHTA and CDR2 FQGNSA. CDR3 length: 14 amino acids. V gave up 3 bases and J gave up 4 bases, with 10 bases separating them.

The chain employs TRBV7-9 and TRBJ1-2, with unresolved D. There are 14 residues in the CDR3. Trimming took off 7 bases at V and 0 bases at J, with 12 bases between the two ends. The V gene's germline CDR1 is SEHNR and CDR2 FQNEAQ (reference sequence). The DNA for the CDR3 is TGTGCCAGCAAGGACTGGGGAGCTAACTATGGCTACACCTTC. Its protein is CASKDWGANYGYTF.

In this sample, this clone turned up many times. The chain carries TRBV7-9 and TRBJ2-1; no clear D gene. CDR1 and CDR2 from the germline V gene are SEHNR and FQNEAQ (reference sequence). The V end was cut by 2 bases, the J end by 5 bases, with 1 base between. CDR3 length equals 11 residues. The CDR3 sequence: CASSLNNEQFF. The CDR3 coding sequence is TGTGCCAGCAGCTTAAACAATGAGCAGTTCTTC.

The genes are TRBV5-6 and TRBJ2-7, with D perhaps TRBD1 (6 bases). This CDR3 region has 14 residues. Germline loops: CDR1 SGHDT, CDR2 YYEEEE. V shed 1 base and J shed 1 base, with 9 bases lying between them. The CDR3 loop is CASSLIGQSYEQYF. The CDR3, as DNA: TGTGCCAGCAGCTTGATTGGACAGTCCTACGAGCAGTACTTC.

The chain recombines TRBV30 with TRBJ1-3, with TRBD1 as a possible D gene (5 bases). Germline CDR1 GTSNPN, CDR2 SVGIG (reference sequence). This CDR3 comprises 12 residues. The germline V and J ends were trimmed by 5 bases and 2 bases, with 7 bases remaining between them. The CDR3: CAWWGAGNTIYF. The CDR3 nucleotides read TGTGCCTGGTGGGGGGCTGGAAACACCATATATTTT.

In DNA, the CDR3 is TGTGCCAGCTCACCAGGGCCCGGGGGGCCCTATGGCTACACCTTC. This gives the protein CASSPGPGGPYGYTF. The V and J genes are TRBV18 and TRBJ1-2, with D maybe TRBD1 (6 bases). V was trimmed by 2 bases and J by 4 bases, leaving 14 bases between them. This CDR3 is 15 amino acids long. Germline V CDR1 and CDR2: KGHSH, LQKENI.

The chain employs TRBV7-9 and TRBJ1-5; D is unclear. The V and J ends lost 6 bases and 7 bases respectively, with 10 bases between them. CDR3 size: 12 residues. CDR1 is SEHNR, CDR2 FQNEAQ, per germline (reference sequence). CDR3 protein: CASSSMDQPQHF. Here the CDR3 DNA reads TGTGCCAGCAGTTCGATGGACCAGCCCCAGCATTTT.

In DNA, the CDR3 is TGTGCCAGCTCACCAGAGACGGACCAAGGGGGGGGCTACACCTTC. This codes for CASSPETDQGGGYTF. The chain is built from TRBV18 and TRBJ1-2, with TRBD1 as a possible D gene (6 bases). The CDR3 has 15 amino acids. Trimming left V 2 bases short and J 8 bases short, with 18 bases between. CDR1 and CDR2 (germline): KGHSH, LQKENI.

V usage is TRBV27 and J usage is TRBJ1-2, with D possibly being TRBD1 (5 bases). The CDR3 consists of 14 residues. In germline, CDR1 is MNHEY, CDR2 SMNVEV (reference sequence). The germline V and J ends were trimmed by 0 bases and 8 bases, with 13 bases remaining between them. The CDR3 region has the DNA TGTGCCAGCAGTTTATCTTTGGACATTAACGGCTACACCTTC. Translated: CASSLSLDINGYTF.